This is a list of T cell receptor beta chains from one sample in a study of identical twins. TCRdb processed the 5' RACE reads anew with MiXCR; each CDR3 protein has one entry. The sample lists around 470,000 distinct CDR3 sequences; 14% were seen once. These data also featured in a second study, about yellow fever vaccine responses in identical twins.

Source material: CD4+ T cells sorted from blood. The receptors originated from a woman aged 18-35 years in good health. The CDR3 runs from the conserved cysteine through the conserved F or W. The D gene is left open where the match is weak. Not every row has a clone size; where given, it reads once, few, many or a size class.

TRBD1	many	TRBJ2-5	TRBV3-1	CASSPGQGADETQYF	TGTGCCAGCAGCCCAGGACAGGGGGCCGATGAGACCCAGTACTTC
TRBD1	-	TRBJ1-1	TRBV4-3	CASSQHRQGGTEAFF	TGCGCCAGCAGCCAACACCGACAGGGCGGCACTGAAGCTTTCTTT
TRBD1	few	TRBJ1-1	TRBV12-3/TRBV12-4	CASTPRTGKVFTEAFF	TGTGCCAGCACTCCCAGGACAGGGAAGGTTTTCACTGAAGCTTTCTTT
-	few	TRBJ2-1	TRBV28	CASSRQSNNEQFF	TGTGCCAGCAGCCGACAGTCCAACAATGAGCAGTTCTTC
TRBD2	-	TRBJ2-1	TRBV10-3	CATLGTSGPYNEQFF	TGTGCCACCCTCGGGACTAGCGGGCCTTACAATGAGCAGTTCTTC
-	-	TRBJ1-2	TRBV4-3	CASSQGGDYGYTF	TGCGCCAGCAGCCAAGGGGGGGACTATGGCTACACCTTC
-	few	TRBJ2-6	TRBV7-6	CASSLEMASGANVLTF	TGTGCCAGCAGCTTAGAAATGGCCTCTGGGGCCAACGTCCTGACTTTC
-	many	TRBJ2-3	TRBV12-3/TRBV12-4	CASSLSPGHTDTQYF	TGTGCCAGCAGTTTATCCCCGGGGCACACAGATACGCAGTATTTT
-	-	TRBJ2-3	TRBV27	CASIPRALGSTDTQYF	TGTGCCAGCATACCCCGGGCTTTGGGTAGCACAGATACGCAGTATTTT
-	-	TRBJ2-2	TRBV7-9	CASSLVQGRNTGELFF	TGTGCCAGCAGCTTAGTGCAAGGGAGGAACACCGGGGAGCTGTTTTTT
-	-	TRBJ2-3	TRBV20-1	CSARVEGPDTQYF	TGCAGTGCTAGAGTGGAGGGGCCAGATACGCAGTATTTT
-	-	TRBJ2-5	TRBV29-1	CSVGQFAGETQYF	TGCAGCGTTGGGCAGTTTGCGGGAGAGACCCAGTACTTC
TRBD2	few	TRBJ2-7	TRBV4-2	CASSQVARGGSNYEQYF	TGTGCCAGCAGCCAAGTCGCGCGGGGGGGTTCTAACTACGAGCAGTACTTC
-	-	TRBJ1-1	TRBV3-1	CASSREGLNTEAFF	TGTGCCAGCAGCCGAGAGGGATTGAACACTGAAGCTTTCTTT
TRBD1	once	TRBJ1-2	TRBV7-2	CASSLQGAHGYTF	TGTGCCAGCAGCTTACAGGGGGCTCATGGCTACACCTTC
TRBD2	few	TRBJ2-1	TRBV25-1	CASSDYAGLAGLNEQFF	TGTGCCAGCAGTGACTACGCGGGGCTAGCGGGTCTGAATGAGCAGTTCTTC
-	-	TRBJ1-2	TRBV6-5	CASSSPSSNYGYTF	TGTGCCAGCAGTTCCCCTAGCAGTAACTATGGCTACACCTTC
-	many	TRBJ1-1	TRBV29-1	CSVEGGRTEAFF	TGCAGCGTTGAAGGGGGGAGGACTGAAGCTTTCTTT
-	many	TRBJ1-6	TRBV5-1	CASSLGGEARSPLHF	TGCGCCAGCAGCTTGGGCGGGGAGGCCAGATCACCCCTCCACTTT
TRBD2	-	TRBJ2-1	TRBV5-1	CASSLARRAGGANEQFF	TGCGCCAGCAGCTTGGCCCGAAGAGCGGGAGGGGCCAATGAGCAGTTCTTC
-	few	TRBJ2-4	TRBV25-1	CASSETGPDGAKNIQYF	TGTGCCAGCAGTGAAACTGGCCCCGACGGGGCCAAAAACATTCAGTACTTC
-	few	TRBJ1-2	TRBV15	CATSSDSYGYTF	TGTGCCACCAGTTCCGACAGCTATGGCTACACCTTC
TRBD1	few	TRBJ2-5	TRBV20-1	CSALGQGGRETQYF	TGCAGTGCGCTGGGACAGGGGGGACGCGAGACCCAGTACTTC
TRBD1	-	TRBJ2-1	TRBV18	CASSPGQASSYNEQFF	TGTGCCAGCTCACCAGGACAGGCGAGCTCCTACAATGAGCAGTTCTTC
TRBD1	few	TRBJ2-3	TRBV7-7	CASSLGTGMISTDTQYF	TGTGCTAGCAGCCTGGGGACAGGGATGATTAGCACAGATACGCAGTATTTT
TRBD2	-	TRBJ2-7	TRBV7-2	CASSQIPISGRRNEQYF	TGTGCCAGCAGCCAAATCCCGATTAGCGGGAGAAGGAACGAGCAGTACTTC
-	-	TRBJ2-7	TRBV12-3/TRBV12-4	CASSLPPAGLRSYEQYF	TGTGCCAGCAGTCTACCCCCTGCGGGGCTTAGATCCTACGAGCAGTACTTC
-	few	TRBJ2-4	TRBV24-1	CATSDSGFLGKNIQYF	TGTGCCACCAGTGATTCGGGTTTCTTAGGCAAAAACATTCAGTACTTC
-	few	TRBJ2-7	TRBV29-1	CSVCRAGTKAYEQYF	TGCAGCGTTTGCCGGGCTGGAACCAAGGCCTACGAGCAGTACTTC
-	-	TRBJ2-1	TRBV28	CASNAWSSPYNEQFF	TGTGCCAGCAACGCCTGGAGTTCGCCCTACAATGAGCAGTTCTTC
TRBD2	few	TRBJ2-5	TRBV4-3	CASSQAVAGGPGGETQYF	TGCGCCAGCAGCCAAGCAGTTGCGGGAGGGCCAGGAGGAGAGACCCAGTACTTC
TRBD1	few	TRBJ2-1	TRBV7-2	CASSFRQGSIYNEQFF	TGTGCCAGCAGCTTTAGACAGGGGAGTATTTACAATGAGCAGTTCTTC
TRBD2	many	TRBJ2-3	TRBV10-3	CAITASGGTDTQYF	TGTGCCATCACTGCTAGCGGGGGCACAGATACGCAGTATTTT
-	many	TRBJ2-5	TRBV20-1	CSAKRQVQETQYF	TGCAGTGCCAAGAGACAGGTACAAGAGACCCAGTACTTC
-	-	TRBJ2-5	TRBV6-2/TRBV6-3	CASSVLETQYF	TGTGCCAGCAGTGTTTTGGAGACCCAGTACTTC
TRBD2	-	TRBJ2-5	TRBV5-1	CASSLVSTGLAGGYETQYF	TGCGCCAGCAGCTTGGTGTCGACAGGACTAGCGGGGGGCTATGAGACCCAGTACTTC
-	-	TRBJ2-3	TRBV5-8	CASSSSQGPTTDTQYF	TGTGCCAGCAGTTCCTCCCAGGGGCCGACCACAGATACGCAGTATTTT
-	few	TRBJ2-5	TRBV6-1	CASRPSGWETQYF	TGTGCCAGCAGGCCTTCGGGGTGGGAGACCCAGTACTTC
TRBD2	few	TRBJ2-7	TRBV7-2	CASSLGGGLQYEQYF	TGTGCCAGCAGCTTGGGCGGGGGGCTACAGTACGAGCAGTACTTC
TRBD2	-	TRBJ2-3	TRBV20-1	CSANRERGGGTQYF	TGCAGTGCAAACAGAGAGCGGGGAGGTGGTACGCAGTATTTT
TRBD2	many	TRBJ2-1	TRBV5-1	CASSLAGTSGGPPSYNEQFF	TGCGCCAGCAGCTTGGCCGGGACTAGCGGGGGGCCACCTTCCTACAATGAGCAGTTCTTC
TRBD1	-	TRBJ2-6	TRBV5-1	CASSLEGAYGANVLTF	TGCGCCAGCAGCTTGGAGGGGGCGTATGGGGCCAACGTCCTGACTTTC